The 28 T cell receptor beta chains reported below all come from one sample, sequenced in a study of PD-1 blockade in mismatch repair-deficient tumors. Repertoires were generated with immunoSEQ multiplex PCR, while TCRdb's copy carries only in-frame clones and drops some. Among some 48,000 clones, approximately 80% were seen once, and the ten largest hold roughly 3.3%. The sample consisted of PBMCs, taken before pembrolizumab treatment. The receptors were sampled from an adult with mismatch repair-deficient cancer.

The chain couples TRBV9 to TRBJ2-7, with 8 bases aligning to TRBD2. Trimming took 4 bases from V and 5 from J; bases not matched to a gene: 11. This CDR3 spans 15 amino acids. The germline CDR1 and CDR2 sequences are SGDLS and YYNGEE. CDR3 sequence reads: CASSFSPGTRDEQYF. In nucleotides, the CDR3 is TGTGCCAGCAGCTTCTCACCCGGGACTAGAGACGAGCAGTACTTC.

The CDR3 DNA reads as TGTGCCAGCAGCCGGGTTGGCGAGACCCAGTACTTC. This sequence encodes CASSRVGETQYF. The genes are TRBV5-4 and TRBJ2-5; D ambiguous. The CDR3 spans 12 residues. Trimming removed 4 bases at V and 5 bases at J, with 9 bases between. Germline CDR1 is SGHNT and CDR2 is YYREEE (reference sequence). The full variable domain, with the rest looked up from reference TRBV5-4 and TRBJ2-5, is ETGVTQSPTHLIKTRGQQVTLRCSSQSGHNTVSWYQQALGQGPQFIFQYYREEENGRGNFPPRFSGLQFPNYSSELNVNALELDDSALYLCASSRVGETQYFGPGTRLLVL.

V is TRBV5-6 and J is TRBJ1-4, with 9 bases that match TRBD1. Germline V gene data show CDR1 as SGHDT and CDR2 as YYEEEE. The CDR3 extends over 16 amino acids. V lost 4 bases to trimming and J lost 7 bases; unmatched junction nucleotides: 11. CDR3 DNA sequence: TGTGCCAGCAGCCAATATCGGACAGGGGTGGCTGAAAAACTGTTTTTT. It specifies CASSQYRTGVAEKLFF.

The CDR3 region has the DNA TGCGCCAGCAAATCGTCTAGCGGGGGGCTCGATGAGCAGTTCTTC. Its translation: CASKSSSGGLDEQFF. The genes are TRBV5-1 and TRBJ2-1; 11 nucleotides agree with TRBD2. Germline values: CDR1 SGHRS, CDR2 YFSETQ. The CDR3 spans 15 residues. J gave up 8 bases and V 6 bases, and 10 bases lay outside the gene matches.

This chain links TRBV18 with TRBJ2-3; TRBD2 aligns across 8 bases. Looked up from germline, CDR1 is KGHSH and CDR2 is LQKENI. This CDR3 comprises 16 residues. V trimming: 2 bases; J trimming: 6 bases; junction bases outside the gene matches: 10. The CDR3 region is CASSPTSGSVRDTQYF. CDR3 nucleotides: TGTGCCAGCTCACCAACCAGCGGGAGCGTCCGGGATACGCAGTATTTT.

V gene TRBV7-9 combines with J gene TRBJ2-7; D remains unclear. V was shortened by 1 base and J by 1 base, with 8 bases between the two germline ends. CDR3 length: 14 amino acids. Germline loops: CDR1 SEHNR, CDR2 FQNEAQ (reference sequence). The CDR3 bases are TGTGCCAGCAGCTTAGGCCGGGTTTCCTACGAGCAGTACTTC. Its protein is CASSLGRVSYEQYF.

In its sample, this clone was seen once. The J gene is TRBJ1-2, the V gene TRBV6-4; D uncertain. The CDR3 totals 9 residues. The germline V and J ends were trimmed by 2 bases and 8 bases, with 0 bases remaining between them. Germline V gene sequence: CDR1 MRHNA, CDR2 SNTAGT. This CDR3 reads CASSDGYTF. The CDR3 nucleotides are TGTGCCAGCAGTGACGGCTACACCTTC.

The chain recombines TRBV6-5 with TRBJ1-2; a weak D match, TRBD1 (6 bases). CDR3 length: 13 amino acids. Germline CDR1 reads MNHEY; CDR2 reads SVGAGI. V shed 6 bases and J shed 4 bases, with 12 bases lying between them. CDR3 DNA sequence: TGTGCCAGCAGCCCAGGGGCTATCTATGGCTACACCTTC. It is translated as CASSPGAIYGYTF.

The V call is TRBV11-2, the J call TRBJ1-2, with TRBD1 matching 9 bases. CDR1 is SGHAT, CDR2 FQNNGV, per germline. J was trimmed by 3 bases and V by 5 bases; bases with no gene match: 7. The CDR3 runs to 15 residues. CDR3 nucleotide sequence: TGTGCCAGCAGCAAAAGGACAGGGGACTACTATGGCTACACCTTC. Protein product: CASSKRTGDYYGYTF.

The rearrangement links TRBV19 to TRBJ2-1, with TRBD2 matching over 9 bases. Germline-derived CDR1 and CDR2 are LNHDA and SQIVND (reference sequence). The CDR3 length is 15 residues. V gave up 5 bases and J gave up 3 bases; unmatched junction bases: 5. The CDR3 DNA sequence: TGTGCCAGTAGTCTAGCGGGACATATCTACAATGAGCAGTTCTTC. Protein sequence: CASSLAGHIYNEQFF.

The chain uses TRBV5-5 and TRBJ1-1; D might be TRBD1 (6 bases). This CDR3 is 14 amino acids long. Trimming pared 4 bases from V and 2 bases from J, leaving 12 bases between. CDR1 is SGHKS, CDR2 YYEKEE, per germline (reference sequence). In DNA form, the CDR3 reads TGTGCCAGCAGCCCGTGGACAGCCAACACTGAAGCTTTCTTT. Its translation: CASSPWTANTEAFF.

This chain connects TRBV7-3 to TRBJ1-1; D might be TRBD1 (6 bases). Per germline, CDR1 SGHTA and CDR2 FQGTGA. CDR3 length: 14 amino acids. Trimming pared 1 base from V and 4 bases from J, leaving 10 bases between. As DNA, the CDR3 is TGTGCCAGCAGCTTAAATGGCAGGGGCACTGAAGCTTTCTTT. Protein: CASSLNGRGTEAFF. Variable domain in full (rest from reference TRBV7-3 and TRBJ1-1): GAGVSQTPSNKVTEKGKYVELRCDPISGHTALYWYRQSLGQGPEFLIYFQGTGAADDSGLPNDRFFAVRPEGSVSTLKIQRTERGDSAVYLCASSLNGRGTEAFFGQGTRLTVV.

V usage is TRBV11-2 and J usage is TRBJ2-1; no reliable D call. Germline V gene data show CDR1 as SGHAT and CDR2 as FQNNGV. The CDR3 runs to 13 residues. V lost 1 base and J lost 6, with 7 bases in between. The CDR3 is CASSLGAGNEQFF. In DNA, the CDR3 is TGTGCCAGCAGCTTAGGGGCCGGCAATGAGCAGTTCTTC. Together with reference TRBV11-2 and TRBJ2-1, the CDR3 gives the full variable domain: EAGVAQSPRYKIIEKRQSVAFWCNPISGHATLYWYQQILGQGPKLLIQFQNNGVVDDSQLPKDRFSAERLKGVDSTLKIQPAKLEDSAVYLCASSLGAGNEQFFGPGTRLTVL.

The chain joins TRBV27 to TRBJ2-1; TRBD2 matches 8 bases. The V and J ends lost 4 bases and 3 bases, in that order; junction bases with no gene match: 8. The germline V gene encodes CDR1 MNHEY and CDR2 SMNVEV (reference sequence). This CDR3 is 16 amino acids long. Written as DNA, the CDR3 is TGTGCCAGCAGTTGGTCCACTAGCGGCCTCTACAATGAGCAGTTCTTC. It translates to CASSWSTSGLYNEQFF.

The rearrangement uses TRBV6-5 and TRBJ1-4; D perhaps matches TRBD1 (5 bases). Looked up from germline, CDR1 is MNHEY and CDR2 is SVGAGI. V gave up 0 bases and J gave up 3 bases, with 11 bases separating them. The CDR3 consists of 16 residues. The CDR3 bases are TGTGCCAGCAGTTACTCGCACGGGACGGCTAATGAAAAACTGTTTTTT. It codes for CASSYSHGTANEKLFF.

The chain is built from TRBV30 and TRBJ2-1; tentatively, D is TRBD1 or TRBD2 (6 bases each). This CDR3 contains 16 residues. Germline V gene sequence: CDR1 GTSNPN, CDR2 SVGIG (reference sequence). V dropped 2 bases and J dropped 1 base, with 15 bases sitting between them. CDR3 amino acids: CAWSLRGLSSYNEQFF. The CDR3 nucleotides are TGTGCCTGGAGTCTCAGGGGACTCTCGTCCTACAATGAGCAGTTCTTC.

This clone was recorded a few times. The V gene is TRBV2, the J gene TRBJ1-2; D may be TRBD1 (6 bases). In germline, CDR1 is SNHLY, CDR2 FYNNEI. V was clipped by 3 bases and J by 4 bases, with 12 bases between them. The CDR3 is 14 amino acids. Written as DNA, the CDR3 is TGTGCCAGCAGTGACCTCGACAGGAGCTATGGCTACACCTTC. This sequence encodes CASSDLDRSYGYTF.

The chain carries TRBV5-6 and TRBJ2-7, with 11 positions matching TRBD2. Germline CDR1 is SGHDT and CDR2 is YYEEEE. This CDR3 comprises 17 residues. V lost 4 bases and J lost 3; bases outside the gene matches: 12. CDR3 coding DNA: TGTGCCAGCAGCCCTCAACCCCTAGCGGGAGGTTTCTACGAGCAGTACTTC. This translates into CASSPQPLAGGFYEQYF.

This chain connects TRBV6-5 to TRBJ2-1, with 13 bases that match TRBD2. The germline V gene encodes CDR1 MNHEY and CDR2 SVGAGI. After removal of 6 bases from V and 5 bases from J, the junction contained 4 bases not matched to a gene. The CDR3 consists of 15 residues. The CDR3 nucleotides are TGTGCCAGCAGAATACTAGCGGGAGGGAACAATGAGCAGTTCTTC. It yields the protein CASRILAGGNNEQFF.

This sequence joins TRBV18 and TRBJ1-3; no clear D gene. V was clipped by 3 bases and J by 2 bases, with 11 bases between them. CDR1 is KGHSH and CDR2 is LQKENI in the germline V gene. This CDR3 comprises 15 residues. The CDR3 DNA reads as TGTGCCAGCTCACCCGGGTCGTCCACTGGAAACACCATATATTTT. Translation: CASSPGSSTGNTIYF.

The rearrangement uses TRBV19 and TRBJ2-1, with 14 positions matching TRBD2. Germline lookup yields CDR1 LNHDA and CDR2 SQIVND (reference sequence). The CDR3 extends over 18 amino acids. V was clipped by 1 base and J by 1 base; unmatched bases: 3. The CDR3 DNA follows: TGTGCCAGTAGTATAGGACTAGCGGGAGGGTCATCCTACAATGAGCAGTTCTTC. This sequence encodes CASSIGLAGGSSYNEQFF.

The J gene is TRBJ2-1, the V gene TRBV7-2; 8 bases fit TRBD2. Germline assignment: CDR1 SGHTA and CDR2 FQGNSA. The CDR3 has 16 amino acids. V lost 5 bases and J lost 9; bases outside the gene matches: 15. CDR3 coding DNA: TGTGCCAGCAGCGTCCCTCGGGGGAGCGGGAGTCGTGAGCAGTTCTTC. Protein sequence: CASSVPRGSGSREQFF.

This clone has only a few counts. The V gene is TRBV7-2, the J gene TRBJ2-1; either TRBD1 or TRBD2 may fit D (5 bases each). The CDR3 is made up of 13 amino acids. Germline CDR1 is SGHTA and CDR2 is FQGNSA. V lost 5 bases and J lost 11, with 16 bases in between. This CDR3 reads CASSQSERGKQFF. CDR3 bases: TGTGCCAGCAGCCAATCGGAGAGGGGCAAGCAGTTCTTC. Looking up the rest from reference TRBV7-2 and TRBJ2-1 gives the full variable domain: GAGVSQSPSNKVTEKGKDVELRCDPISGHTALYWYRQSLGQGLEFLIYFQGNSAPDKSGLPSDRFSAERTGGSVSTLTIQRTQQEDSAVYLCASSQSERGKQFFGPGTRLTVL.

The chain couples TRBV4-2 to TRBJ2-5, with 8 bases identical to TRBD2. The V gene's germline CDR1 is LGHNA and CDR2 YNFKEQ. The CDR3 spans 15 residues. V shed 3 bases and J 2 bases; nucleotides not matched to a gene: 5. The CDR3 bases are TGTGCCAGCAGCCAGGCGGGAGGCCTACAAGAGACCCAGTACTTC. Its translation: CASSQAGGLQETQYF.

This rearrangement joins TRBV5-6 to TRBJ2-7; the D gene is possibly TRBD1 (6 bases). Trimming took off 5 bases at V and 0 bases at J, with 9 bases between the two ends. This CDR3 contains 13 residues. The germline V gene has CDR1 SGHDT and CDR2 YYEEEE. CDR3 in DNA: TGTGCCAGCAGGGAAGGGGGCTCCTACGAGCAGTACTTC. It is translated as CASREGGSYEQYF.

The chain recombines TRBV6-5 with TRBJ1-5; 8 bases are a match to TRBD1. The CDR3 loop spans 14 amino acids. Germline CDR1 reads MNHEY; CDR2 reads SVGAGI. The J segment lost 3 bases and the V segment lost 6 bases, leaving 4 bases of the junction unmatched. CDR3 loop: CASRPTGVNQPQHF. CDR3 DNA sequence: TGTGCCAGCAGGCCGACAGGGGTCAATCAGCCCCAGCATTTT.

V usage is TRBV19 and J usage is TRBJ2-3, with D perhaps TRBD1 or TRBD2 (6 bases each). V dropped 5 bases and J dropped 6 bases, with 15 bases sitting between them. CDR1 and CDR2 (germline): LNHDA, SQIVND (reference sequence). This CDR3 has 14 residues. The chain's CDR3 is CASSRDGGRDTQYF. DNA of the CDR3: TGTGCCAGTAGTCGAGATGGGGGGCGGGATACGCAGTATTTT.

This chain joins TRBV7-3 and TRBJ2-1, with D unclear. Trimming took off 2 bases at V and 5 bases at J, with 7 bases between the two ends. CDR1 is SGHTA, CDR2 FQGTGA, per germline. The length of the CDR3 is 13 residues. As DNA, the CDR3 is TGTGCCAGCAGCTTATTTGGAGACAATGAGCAGTTCTTC. Translating it yields CASSLFGDNEQFF.